This section outlines one T cell receptor (beta chain) sequence together with its context. One end of the junction does not line up with germline, which may come from a read error. Per the study methods: Reference gene primer amplification gave nucleated cell count estimates. Data came from immunoSEQ multiplex PCR; TCRdb stores just in-frame clones and leaves some out. The V and J calls and clone size were taken over from that table, and D and trimming were inferred from the DNA. The table has around 260,000 clones, approximately 83% seen once. The data originate from a study of blood T cell repertoires in COVID-19. Whole-study context: In each case, the material was cDNA or gDNA derived from T cells, B-cell-depleted T cells, or PBMCs.

Participants were aged about 18 to 95 years, lived in 20 to 30 US areas, and enrolled virtually. Cohort assignment relied on participant-reported clinical history. Germline loops: CDR1 KGHSH, CDR2 LQKENI. CDR3 length: 13 amino acids. The gene calls are TRBV18 and TRBJ2-7; TRBD2 agrees at 10 bases. The source material was PBMCs or T cells enriched from blood (not recorded which). The origin of this receptor is a young woman who had recovered from COVID-19. The CDR3 DNA follows: TGTGCCAGCTCACCCCTAGCGGGGGATCCCCTGGACTTC. This gives the protein CASSPLAGDPLDF.